These T cell receptor beta chains were read from a single sample in a study of T cell responses to AZD1222 COVID-19 vaccine. Using immunoSEQ multiplex PCR, the repertoire was profiled, and TCRdb retains in-frame clones only, with some absent. The sample holds 120,000 or so clones; 87% are singletons and the top ten take about 1.5%. The specimen was peripheral blood, collected on day 0 of AZD1222 vaccination. All receptors come from an adult in good health. Each CDR3 is given with its conserved first and last residue. D genes are given only for firm matches. Some rows have no size entry. The others give once, few or many, or a class for an expanded clone.

clone size | J gene | D gene | V gene | CDR3 DNA | CDR3 protein
. | TRBJ1-2 | . | TRBV18 | TGTGCCAGCTCACCGGGTGGGAACTATGGCTACACCTTC | CASSPGGNYGYTF
. | TRBJ1-6 | TRBD1 | TRBV30 | TGTGCCTGGAGTTTCCGGGACAGGGATAATTCACCCCTCCACTTT | CAWSFRDRDNSPLHF
once | TRBJ2-2 | TRBD1 | TRBV10-3 | TGTGCCATCAGGTTGAAAGACAGGGGGAACACCGGGGAGCTGTTTTTT | CAIRLKDRGNTGELFF
. | TRBJ2-4 | . | TRBV4-3 | TGCGCCAGCAGCCAAGATTTCATCAGAATAGCCAAAAACATTCAGTACTTC | CASSQDFIRIAKNIQYF
. | TRBJ2-7 | . | TRBV5-1 | TGCGCCAGCAGCTTCGGGCAGTCCTCCTACGAGCAGTACTTC | CASSFGQSSYEQYF
. | TRBJ1-2 | . | TRBV28 | TGTGCCAGCACGACGGGAAACTATGGCTACACCTTC | CASTTGNYGYTF
once | TRBJ1-5 | . | TRBV18 | TGTGCCAGCTCACCAGGGTTCATAAATCAGCCCCAGCATTTT | CASSPGFINQPQHF
once | TRBJ1-5 | TRBD1 | TRBV19 | TGTGCCAGTAGTTCGGACAGGGTCCGATATCAGCCCCAGCATTTT | CASSSDRVRYQPQHF
. | TRBJ2-7 | . | TRBV6-5 | TGTGCCAGCAGTCACCGGGACACAGTCTACGAGCAGTACTTC | CASSHRDTVYEQYF
once | TRBJ1-2 | . | TRBV19 | TGTGCCAGTAGTATCACGGCAGGGATTCATGGCTACACCTTC | CASSITAGIHGYTF
. | TRBJ1-2 | . | TRBV7-5 | TGTGTCAGAAGCTTACGACAGGGAGGCTATGGCTACACCTTC | CVRSLRQGGYGYTF
. | TRBJ2-7 | TRBD2 | TRBV19 | TGTGCCAGTAGTCTCCAGACTAGCGGGAGTCACGAGCAGTACTTC | CASSLQTSGSHEQYF
. | TRBJ1-6 | . | TRBV3-1/TRBV3-2 | TGTGCCAGCAGCCTCGGGGGGGTTTACTCACCCCTCCACTTT | CASSLGGVYSPLHF
. | TRBJ1-2 | TRBD1 | TRBV5-1 | TGCGCCAGCAGCTGGGGACAGGGCGGTAATGGCTACACCTTC | CASSWGQGGNGYTF
. | TRBJ1-6 | . | TRBV3-1/TRBV3-2 | TGTGCCAGCAGCCCCATTCTCGGCCAGCCTAATTCACCCCTCCACTTT | CASSPILGQPNSPLHF
. | TRBJ1-3 | . | TRBV28 | TGTGCCAGCAGAGGTGCCTCTGGAAACACCATATATTTT | CASRGASGNTIYF
few | TRBJ1-1 | . | TRBV15 | TGTGCTTGTCGGGAGGGGATGAACACTGAAGCTTTCTTT | CACREGMNTEAFF
. | TRBJ1-3 | . | TRBV4-2 | TGTGCCAGCAGCCAAGAAGGTAGTCAGGGTGTAGCTGGAAACACCATATATTTT | CASSQEGSQGVAGNTIYF
. | TRBJ1-3 | TRBD1 | TRBV5-6 | TGTGCCAGCAGCTTGGGAGGGGGCCTCTCTGGAAACACCATATATTTT | CASSLGGGLSGNTIYF
. | TRBJ2-5 | . | TRBV6-5 | TGTGCCACCATCGAAGTTGGGACCCAGTACTTC | CATIEVGTQYF
. | TRBJ1-6 | . | TRBV21-1 | TGTGCCAGCAGCAAAGTTTGGGACAGCCTTGGTAATTCACCCCTCCACTTT | CASSKVWDSLGNSPLHF
. | TRBJ1-2 | . | TRBV28 | TGTGCCAGCAGTTTATCGCCGGGGGCATATGGCTACACCTTC | CASSLSPGAYGYTF
. | TRBJ2-7 | . | TRBV19 | TGTGCCAGTGGCGTTAGTTGGGGATCAACCCTCGAGCAGTACTTC | CASGVSWGSTLEQYF
. | TRBJ1-1 | . | TRBV6-5 | TGTGCCTCTCATCGGGGGGGGATAAACACTGAAGCTTTCTTT | CASHRGGINTEAFF
. | TRBJ1-5 | . | TRBV30 | TGTGCCTGGTCGGGTAGGGGTAATCAGCCCCAGCATTTT | CAWSGRGNQPQHF
. | TRBJ1-6 | TRBD1 | TRBV27 | TGTGCCAGCAGTTCAGCCTGGGACAGGGGGCCCCAAATGGTCGGTTCACCCCTCCACTTT | CASSSAWDRGPQMVGSPLHF
. | TRBJ1-2 | TRBD1 | TRBV5-1 | TGCGCCAGCAGCTCACAGGGGGCGCAAGGAGAGGGCTACACCTTC | CASSSQGAQGEGYTF